Shown below are 24 T cell receptor beta chains from a single sample sequenced in a study of CD8 T cells in ankylosing spondylitis. MiXCR, applied by TCRdb to the 5' RACE reads, yields one record per CDR3 protein. The sample lists about 250,000 distinct CDR3 sequences, about 10% occurring once. Sequenced material: blood, either unsorted or a sorted T cell fraction (not recorded which). The receptors stem from a male donor with ankylosing spondylitis or in good health (not recorded which).

This clonotype was observed many times. The rearrangement joins TRBV5-1 to TRBJ2-2, with TRBD1 identical over 9 bases. V was pared by 1 base and J by 5 bases, with 6 bases of the junction left unmatched. This CDR3 contains 16 residues. From germline, CDR1 is SGHRS and CDR2 YFSETQ. The CDR3 DNA is TGCGCCAGCAGCTTGATGGGACAGGGTCCTACCGGGGAGCTGTTTTTT. Translation gives CASSLMGQGPTGELFF.

This clonotype has ten or more counts. V is TRBV3-1 and J is TRBJ1-6; 11 nucleotides agree with TRBD1. Germline V gene lookup returns CDR1 LGHDT and CDR2 YNNKEL (reference sequence). With V trimmed by 6 bases and J by 10 bases, 11 bases remained unmatched. CDR3 size: 16 residues. The CDR3 DNA follows: TGTGCCAGCAGTTCGATGGGGACAGGGGGTGGATCACCCCTCCACTTT. This codes for CASSSMGTGGGSPLHF. Filled out from reference TRBV3-1 and TRBJ1-6, the complete variable domain reads DTAVSQTPKYLVTQMGNDKSIKCEQNLGHDTMYWYKQDSKKFLKIMFSYNNKELIINETVPNRFSPKSPDKAHLNLHINSLELGDSAVYFCASSSMGTGGGSPLHFGNGTRLTVT.

J is TRBJ2-2 and V is TRBV5-6; the match to TRBD1 covers 7 bases. The V and J ends lost 1 base and 3 bases, in that order; junction bases with no gene match: 6. Germline V gene lookup returns CDR1 SGHDT and CDR2 YYEEEE. The CDR3 consists of 16 residues. CDR3 DNA: TGTGCCAGCAGCTTGTTTGGACAGGAGGACACCGGGGAGCTGTTTTTT. Translation: CASSLFGQEDTGELFF.

This clonotype was found many times. The chain has TRBV20-1 and TRBJ1-2; 7 bases map to TRBD1. This CDR3 is built from 15 residues. CDR1 is DFQATT, CDR2 SNEGSKA, per germline (reference sequence). V lost 1 base, J lost 4 bases, and 9 bases stayed unmatched. The CDR3 DNA reads TGCAGTGCTAGAGCGGATAGGGGGCAGGGCTATGGCTACACCTTC. This gives the protein CSARADRGQGYGYTF.

This clonotype was detected ten times or more. The rearrangement joins TRBV28 to TRBJ2-2; TRBD1 matches at 8 bases. The CDR3 is 16 residues long. In germline, CDR1 is MDHEN, CDR2 SYDVKM. Trimming at V came to 6 bases and at J to 5 bases, leaving 11 bases not matched to a gene. This CDR3 is CASRSDRTGMTGELFF. The CDR3 bases are TGTGCCAGCAGAAGCGACAGGACAGGGATGACCGGGGAGCTGTTTTTT.

The sample holds many counts of this clonotype. The V gene is TRBV30, the J gene TRBJ1-1; TRBD1 is a possible D gene (6 bases). Trimming cost V 3 bases and J 1 base, with 9 bases left between them. Germline lookup yields CDR1 GTSNPN and CDR2 SVGIG (reference sequence). This CDR3 has 13 amino acids. CDR3 region: CAWREQGNTEAFF. The CDR3 DNA follows: TGTGCCTGGAGGGAACAGGGGAACACTGAAGCTTTCTTT.

This clonotype has more than one count but fewer than ten. V gene TRBV7-9 combines with J gene TRBJ2-7; D is uncertain. This CDR3 is 13 amino acids long. In germline, CDR1 is SEHNR, CDR2 FQNEAQ (reference sequence). The V end lost 0 bases, the J end lost 3 bases, and 6 bases lay between the germline ends. The CDR3 nucleotides are TGTGCCAGCAGCTTAGCGCTCGACTACGAGCAGTACTTC. This sequence encodes CASSLALDYEQYF.

On this clonotype itself: A single base separates this from a much larger clone, so it may be a read error. The V and J genes are TRBV30 and TRBJ2-3; TRBD1 is a possible D gene (7 bases). Germline CDR1 is GTSNPN and CDR2 is SVGIG (reference sequence). The CDR3 is 12 residues long. The CDR3 spells CAWSGGTATQYF. CDR3 in DNA: TGTGCCTGGAGTGGCGGGACAGCTACGCAGTATTTT.

The table lists this clonotype with many counts. The chain links TRBV29-1 to TRBJ2-7, with D perhaps TRBD1 or TRBD2 (5 bases each). Germline V gene data show CDR1 as SQVTM and CDR2 as ANQGSEA. This CDR3 has 12 residues. Deletions cut 5 bases from V and 3 bases from J, with 11 bases between. CDR3 sequence (DNA): TGCAGCGTTCGGGACGGATACTACGAGCAGTACTTC. Translating it yields CSVRDGYYEQYF.

This chain connects TRBV18 to TRBJ2-5; D is unresolved. CDR1 and CDR2 from the germline V gene are KGHSH and LQKENI. The CDR3 is made up of 15 amino acids. Trimming removed 3 bases at V and 1 base at J, with 12 bases between. CDR3 coding DNA: TGTGCCAGCTCACCGGTAGGGCTCGGCCAAGAGACCCAGTACTTC. This translates into CASSPVGLGQETQYF.

This clonotype was picked up many times. The rearrangement joins TRBV7-9 to TRBJ1-2; the D is unclear. The CDR3 is 13 amino acids. The V end lost 0 bases, the J end lost 8 bases, and 10 bases lay between the germline ends. CDR1 and CDR2 from the germline V gene are SEHNR and FQNEAQ (reference sequence). In DNA, the CDR3 is TGTGCCAGCAGCTTAGCCGGCACTAGGGGCTACACCTTC. Translation gives CASSLAGTRGYTF.

This clonotype was seen only a few times. V is TRBV30 and J is TRBJ2-7; TRBD1 might be the D (5 bases). Trimming pared 8 bases from V and 4 bases from J, leaving 21 bases between. Germline CDR1 reads GTSNPN; CDR2 reads SVGIG (reference sequence). The CDR3 contains 14 residues. The CDR3 protein is CAQKRQFPPYEQYF. CDR3 in DNA: TGTGCCCAAAAGCGACAGTTTCCCCCGTACGAGCAGTACTTC.

This clonotype appeared many times. The chain links TRBV5-1 to TRBJ2-3, with 7 bases lining up with TRBD1. This CDR3 spans 14 amino acids. From germline, CDR1 is SGHRS and CDR2 YFSETQ. V was pared by 1 base and J by 5 bases, with 4 bases of the junction left unmatched. The CDR3 region is CASSLWAGGDTQYF. The CDR3 nucleotides are TGCGCCAGCAGCTTGTGGGCAGGGGGAGATACGCAGTATTTT.

This clonotype occurred many times. V gene TRBV2 combines with J gene TRBJ1-1, with no clear D. The V gene's germline CDR1 is SNHLY and CDR2 FYNNEI. The CDR3 runs to 13 residues. The V gene lost 4 bases and the J gene lost 7 bases, with 13 bases spanning the gap. CDR3 sequence: CASSGDLAVEAFF. In DNA, the CDR3 is TGTGCCAGCAGTGGGGATCTCGCGGTTGAAGCTTTCTTT.

J is TRBJ2-2 and V is TRBV2, with D unclear. Trimming took off 6 bases at V and 2 bases at J, with 10 bases between the two ends. The CDR3 has 14 residues. Germline lookup yields CDR1 SNHLY and CDR2 FYNNEI. The chain's CDR3 is CASRLEDNTGELFF. The CDR3 nucleotides are TGTGCCAGCAGATTAGAGGATAACACCGGGGAGCTGTTTTTT.

Note on this clonotype: A read error may explain this, as a much larger clone is one base away. The chain combines TRBV20-1 with TRBJ1-4; 7 nucleotides agree with TRBD1. The CDR3 totals 16 residues. CDR1 is DFQATT, CDR2 SNEGSKA, per germline (reference sequence). The CDR3 bases are TGCTGTGCTAGAGAGGGACACAGGGGATTGGGTGAAAAACTGTTTTTT. Translating it yields CCAREGHRGLGEKLFF.

V and J are TRBV15 and TRBJ2-7; 9 bases are shared with TRBD1. This CDR3 is built from 16 residues. V lost 0 bases and J lost 7; bases outside the gene matches: 10. Germline V gene lookup returns CDR1 LNHNV and CDR2 YYDKDF (reference sequence). CDR3 loop: CATSRDGGQGYREQYF. The DNA of the CDR3 is TGTGCCACCAGCAGAGACGGGGGACAGGGATATCGGGAGCAGTACTTC.

The rearrangement uses TRBV7-9 and TRBJ2-7, with D possibly being TRBD1 (5 bases). V was cut by 1 base and J by 7 bases, with 20 bases left in between. The CDR3 loop spans 16 amino acids. Germline V gives CDR1 SEHNR, CDR2 FQNEAQ (reference sequence). CDR3 loop: CASSLDQNFLGVEQYF. CDR3 bases: TGTGCCAGCAGCTTAGACCAGAACTTCTTAGGGGTTGAGCAGTACTTC.

This clonotype was observed a few times. This chain uses TRBV25-1 with TRBJ1-1, with D possibly TRBD1 on 6 matching bases. The ends were cut back, 6 bases at V and 5 bases at J, with 10 bases in the middle. The germline CDR1 and CDR2 sequences are MGHDK and SYGVNS. The CDR3 covers 12 residues. CDR3 nucleotide sequence: TGTGCCAGCAGCAGGGGTAAGACTGAAGCTTTCTTT. This codes for CASSRGKTEAFF.

This clonotype was counted at least ten times. This chain joins TRBV4-2 and TRBJ2-5; 8 positions match TRBD1. J lost 3 bases, V lost 0 bases, and 6 bases had no gene match. The CDR3 has 16 residues. The germline V gene encodes CDR1 LGHNA and CDR2 YNFKEQ. The CDR3 DNA reads as TGTGCCAGCAGCCAAGATAGCGACAGGGGCGAAGAGACCCAGTACTTC. It translates to CASSQDSDRGEETQYF.

The chain is built from TRBV18 and TRBJ2-7, with D unclear. This CDR3 spans 14 amino acids. The germline V gene has CDR1 KGHSH and CDR2 LQKENI. Trimming took 1 base from V and 3 from J, leaving 10 bases between them. The CDR3 DNA reads TGTGCCAGCTCACCACGGGCCCAGAGCTACGAGCAGTACTTC. It is translated as CASSPRAQSYEQYF. The full variable domain, its missing parts supplied by reference TRBV18 and TRBJ2-7, is NAGVMQNPRHLVRRRGQEARLRCSPMKGHSHVYWYRQLPEEGLKFMVYLQKENIIDESGMPKERFSAEFPKEGPSILRIQQVVRGDSAAYFCASSPRAQSYEQYFGPGTRLTVT.

The V call is TRBV7-2, the J call TRBJ2-3; D not certain. Germline V lookup: CDR1 SGHTA, CDR2 FQGNSA. Trimming removed 4 bases at V and 1 base at J, with 12 bases between. CDR3 length: 15 amino acids. CDR3 loop: CASSWPRGRTDTQYF. The CDR3 region has the DNA TGTGCCAGCAGCTGGCCCCGAGGACGCACAGATACGCAGTATTTT.

The table lists this clonotype with many counts. V is TRBV20-1 and J is TRBJ2-5; D is ambiguous. This CDR3 contains 16 residues. V was pared by 0 bases and J by 5 bases, with 19 bases between. The V gene's germline CDR1 is DFQATT and CDR2 SNEGSKA (reference sequence). As DNA, the CDR3 is TGCAGTGCTAGAGATTGGGTCGCTAGTAAGCGTGAGACCCAGTACTTC. It translates to CSARDWVASKRETQYF.

The CDR3 is CASSPPRTGGSGANVLTF. The CDR3 nucleotides are TGCGCCAGCAGCCCCCCGAGGACAGGGGGATCCGGGGCCAACGTCCTGACTTTC. The J gene is TRBJ2-6, the V gene TRBV5-1; 10 bases map to TRBD1. The CDR3 runs to 18 residues. The germline CDR1 and CDR2 sequences are SGHRS and YFSETQ. J gave up 4 bases and V 4 bases, and 11 bases lay outside the gene matches. Drawing the rest from reference TRBV5-1 and TRBJ2-6, the complete variable domain is KAGVTQTPRYLIKTRGQQVTLSCSPISGHRSVSWYQQTPGQGLQFLFEYFSETQRNKGNFPGRFSGRQFSNSRSEMNVSTLELGDSALYLCASSPPRTGGSGANVLTFGAGSRLTVL.